This T cell receptor (beta chain) was obtained from a study of CD8+CD57+ T cells in acquired aplastic anemia. Background on the study: The average for DNA from sorted CD4+ and CD8+ cells was around 3.5 ug. Study results and caveats: There were around 28 CD8+ CDR3 sequences that occurred in both patients and controls. The study found no significant CD8+ Simpson's diversity difference between patients and controls.

Only patients with CD8+CD57+ cell expansion on flow cytometry were chosen for sequencing. Severe acquired aplastic anemia was the diagnosis recorded for all patients. Between the trimmed V and J ends, which lost 8 bases and 7 bases, there was a span of 15 bases. The CDR3 extends over 14 amino acids. Germline V gene data show CDR1 as SNHLY and CDR2 as FYNNEI. The template used for profiling TCR beta VDJ and CDR3 was genomic DNA. MiXCR, run by TCRdb on the reads, gives a single entry per CDR3 protein. The data contain around 130,000 distinct CDR3 sequences, 45% to 60% of them singletons. On this clonotype itself: Its antigen remains unknown.

Sample: sorted CD4+, CD8+, or CD8+CD57+ T cells (not recorded which) from PBMCs. The chain employs TRBV2 and TRBJ1-6; weak D call: TRBD1 (5 bases). The clonotype comes from a human donor with aplastic anemia. CDR3 DNA: TGTGCCAGCTCCGGGACGAAGGTCAATTCACCCCTCCACTTT. Encoded protein: CASSGTKVNSPLHF. The full variable domain, with the rest looked up from reference TRBV2 and TRBJ1-6, is EPEVTQTPSHQVTQMGQEVILRCVPISNHLYFYWYRQILGQKVEFLVSFYNNEISEKSEIFDDQFSVERPDGSNFTLKIRSTKLEDSAMYFCASSGTKVNSPLHFGNGTRLTVT.